This T cell receptor beta chain was profiled in a study of T cells after yellow fever vaccination. This clonotype was recorded many times. This CDR3 comprises 14 residues. V lost 5 bases and J 2 bases, leaving 11 bases between the germline ends. Germline-derived CDR1 and CDR2 are SGHTA and FQGNSA. TCRdb processed the 5' RACE reads anew with MiXCR; each CDR3 protein has one entry. The sample carries about 200,000 distinct CDR3 sequences, approximately 3.2% recorded once. This sequence was found in a man between 18 and 29 years old who received the YFV17D yellow fever vaccine. Here the sequenced sample was CD4+ T cells sorted from PBMCs, taken 10 days after the yellow fever booster vaccination. The chain uses TRBV7-2 and TRBJ2-3; D ambiguous. CDR3 residues: CASSDGTDTDTQYF. CDR3 nucleotides: TGTGCCAGCAGCGATGGAACTGACACAGATACGCAGTATTTT.